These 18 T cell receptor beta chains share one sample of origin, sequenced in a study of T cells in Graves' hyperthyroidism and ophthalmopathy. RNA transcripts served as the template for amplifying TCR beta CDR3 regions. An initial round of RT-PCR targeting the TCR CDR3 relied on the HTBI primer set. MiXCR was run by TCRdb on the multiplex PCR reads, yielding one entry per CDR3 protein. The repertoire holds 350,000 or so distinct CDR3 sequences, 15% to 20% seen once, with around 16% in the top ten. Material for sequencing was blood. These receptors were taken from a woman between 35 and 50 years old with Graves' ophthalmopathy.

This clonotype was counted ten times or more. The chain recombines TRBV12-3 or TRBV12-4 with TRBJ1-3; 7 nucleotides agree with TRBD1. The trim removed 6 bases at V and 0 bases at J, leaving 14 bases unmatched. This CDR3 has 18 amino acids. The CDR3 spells CASSKGQEVPTSGNTIYF. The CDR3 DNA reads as TGTGCCAGCAGCAAAGGACAGGAGGTCCCGACCTCTGGAAACACCATATATTTT.

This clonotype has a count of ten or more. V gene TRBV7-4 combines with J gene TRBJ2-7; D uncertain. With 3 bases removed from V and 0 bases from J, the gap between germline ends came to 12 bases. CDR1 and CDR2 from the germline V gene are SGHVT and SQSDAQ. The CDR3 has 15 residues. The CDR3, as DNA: TGTGCCAGCAGCTTCTCGCTACGCAGCTCCTACGAGCAGTACTTC. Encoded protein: CASSFSLRSSYEQYF. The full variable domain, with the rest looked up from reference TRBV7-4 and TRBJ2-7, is GAGVSQSPRYKVAKRGRDVALRCDSISGHVTLYWYRQTLGQGSEVLTYSQSDAQRDKSGRPSGRFSAERPERSVSTLKIQRTEQGDSAVYLCASSFSLRSSYEQYFGPGTRLTVT.

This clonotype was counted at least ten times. The CDR3 sequence is CASSHGTEAFF. DNA of the CDR3: TGTGCCAGCAGTCACGGTACTGAAGCTTTCTTT. The rearrangement links TRBV3-1 to TRBJ1-1; D uncertain. Germline-derived CDR1 and CDR2 are LGHDT and YNNKEL (reference sequence). Deletions cut 6 bases from V and 5 bases from J, with 7 bases between. There are 11 residues in the CDR3.

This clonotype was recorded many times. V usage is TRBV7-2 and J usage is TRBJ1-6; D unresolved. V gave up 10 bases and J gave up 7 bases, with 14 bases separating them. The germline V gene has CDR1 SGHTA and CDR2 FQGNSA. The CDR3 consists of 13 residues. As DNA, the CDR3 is TGTGCCACTGGGCACGGCCAAAATTCACCCCTCCACTTT. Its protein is CATGHGQNSPLHF.

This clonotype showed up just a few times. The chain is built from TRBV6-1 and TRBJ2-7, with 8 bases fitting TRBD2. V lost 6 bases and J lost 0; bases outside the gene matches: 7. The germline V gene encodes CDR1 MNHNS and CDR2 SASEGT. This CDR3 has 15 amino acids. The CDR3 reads CASSITGGGSYEQYF. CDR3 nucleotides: TGTGCCAGCAGCATTACGGGAGGGGGCTCCTACGAGCAGTACTTC.

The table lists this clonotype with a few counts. CDR3 amino acids: CASSPGTGGFVQYF. The CDR3 nucleotides are TGCGCCAGCAGCCCCGGGACAGGGGGGTTTGTGCAGTACTTC. The chain combines TRBV4-1 with TRBJ2-7; 11 nucleotides align to TRBD1. Germline trimming cut 4 bases from V and 9 bases from J; bases unmatched to any gene: 8. This CDR3 has 14 amino acids. The V gene's germline CDR1 is MGHRA and CDR2 YSYEKL.

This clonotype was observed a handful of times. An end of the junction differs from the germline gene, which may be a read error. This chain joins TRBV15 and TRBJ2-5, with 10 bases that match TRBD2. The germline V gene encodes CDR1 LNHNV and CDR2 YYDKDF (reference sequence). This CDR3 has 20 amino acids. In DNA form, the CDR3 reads TGTGCCACCAGCGGAGATGGCGGAGGTCCGGGACTAGCGCCCCAAGAGACCCAGTACTTC. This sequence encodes CATSGDGGGPGLAPQETQYF.

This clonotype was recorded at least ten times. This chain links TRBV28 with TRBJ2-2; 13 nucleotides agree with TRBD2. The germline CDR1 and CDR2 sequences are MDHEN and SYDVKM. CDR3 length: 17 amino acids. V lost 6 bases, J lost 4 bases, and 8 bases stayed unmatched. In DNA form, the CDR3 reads TGTGCCAGCAGCGCGTACGGACTAGCGGGAGCCACCGGGGAGCTGTTTTTT. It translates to CASSAYGLAGATGELFF.

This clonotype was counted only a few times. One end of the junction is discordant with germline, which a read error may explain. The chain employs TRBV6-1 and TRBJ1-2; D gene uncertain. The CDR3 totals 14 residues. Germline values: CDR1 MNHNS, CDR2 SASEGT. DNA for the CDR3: TGTGCCAGCACTAATGCCGGGGTGGGCTATGGCTACATCTTC. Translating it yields CASTNAGVGYGYIF.

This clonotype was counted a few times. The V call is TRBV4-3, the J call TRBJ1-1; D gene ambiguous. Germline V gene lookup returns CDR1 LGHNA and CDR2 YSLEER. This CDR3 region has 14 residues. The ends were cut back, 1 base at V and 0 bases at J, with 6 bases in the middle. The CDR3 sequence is CASSQVILNTEAFF. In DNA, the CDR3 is TGCGCCAGCAGCCAAGTAATATTGAACACTGAAGCTTTCTTT.

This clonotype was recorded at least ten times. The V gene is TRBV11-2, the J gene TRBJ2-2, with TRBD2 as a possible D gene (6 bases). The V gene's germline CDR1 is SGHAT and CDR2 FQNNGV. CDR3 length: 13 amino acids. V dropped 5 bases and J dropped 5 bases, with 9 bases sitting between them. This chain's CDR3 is CASSQSGTGELFF. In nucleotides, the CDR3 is TGTGCCAGCAGCCAGAGCGGGACCGGGGAGCTGTTTTTT.

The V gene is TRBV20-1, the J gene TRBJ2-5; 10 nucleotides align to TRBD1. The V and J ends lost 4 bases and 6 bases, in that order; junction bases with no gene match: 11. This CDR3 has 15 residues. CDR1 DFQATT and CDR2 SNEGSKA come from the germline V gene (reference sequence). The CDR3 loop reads CSANYPGTGVKTQYF. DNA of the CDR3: TGCAGTGCTAATTATCCCGGGACAGGGGTCAAGACCCAGTACTTC.

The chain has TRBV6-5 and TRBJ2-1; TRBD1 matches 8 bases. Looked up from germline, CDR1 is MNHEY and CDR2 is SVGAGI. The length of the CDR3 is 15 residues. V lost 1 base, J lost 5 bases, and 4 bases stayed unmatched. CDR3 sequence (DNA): TGTGCCAGCAGTTACTACGGACAGGGAAACAATGAGCAGTTCTTC. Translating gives CASSYYGQGNNEQFF.

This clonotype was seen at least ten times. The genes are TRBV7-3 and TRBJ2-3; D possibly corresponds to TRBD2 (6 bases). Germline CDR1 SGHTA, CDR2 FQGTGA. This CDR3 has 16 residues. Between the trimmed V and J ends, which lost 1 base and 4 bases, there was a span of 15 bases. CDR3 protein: CASSLRGRGAADTQYF. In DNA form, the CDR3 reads TGTGCCAGCAGCTTAAGAGGGCGGGGCGCCGCAGATACGCAGTATTTT.

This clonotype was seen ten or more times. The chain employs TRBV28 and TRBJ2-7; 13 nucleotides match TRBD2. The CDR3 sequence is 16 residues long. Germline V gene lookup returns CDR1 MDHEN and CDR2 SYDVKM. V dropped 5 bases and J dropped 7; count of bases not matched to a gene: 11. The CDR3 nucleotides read TGTGCCAGCAGTATAAAGGGACTAGCGGGACCCTTTGAGCAGTACTTC. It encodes CASSIKGLAGPFEQYF.

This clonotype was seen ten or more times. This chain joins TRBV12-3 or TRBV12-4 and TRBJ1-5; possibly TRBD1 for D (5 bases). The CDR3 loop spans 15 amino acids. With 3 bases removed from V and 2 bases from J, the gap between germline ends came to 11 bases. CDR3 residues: CASSFRGLGNQPQHF. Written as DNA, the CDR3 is TGTGCCAGCAGTTTCCGGGGGTTGGGCAATCAGCCCCAGCATTTT.

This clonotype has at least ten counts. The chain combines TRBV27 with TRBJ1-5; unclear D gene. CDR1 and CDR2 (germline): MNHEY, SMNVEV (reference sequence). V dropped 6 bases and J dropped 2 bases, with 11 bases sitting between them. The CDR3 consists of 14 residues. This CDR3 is CASRYSGGNQPQHF. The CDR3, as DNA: TGTGCCAGCAGGTATTCGGGTGGCAATCAGCCCCAGCATTTT.

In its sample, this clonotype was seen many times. The CDR3 here is CASSSQGSYGYTF. Written as DNA, the CDR3 is TGTGCCAGCAGTTCCCAGGGATCTTATGGCTACACCTTC. The chain carries TRBV27 and TRBJ1-2; TRBD1 might be the D (5 bases). The CDR3 length is 13 residues. Looked up from germline, CDR1 is MNHEY and CDR2 is SMNVEV (reference sequence). Trimming shortened V by 4 bases and J by 5 bases, and 11 bases separated the two germline ends.